The 21 T cell receptor beta chains below were found in one sample sequenced in a study of type 1 regulatory T cells (dated by TCRdb to about 2021). Their specific antigens are unknown. Sequencing used an Illumina MiSeq. TCRdb itself trimmed the public reads at Q25 with fastp, ran MiXCR and retained productive beta chains. A single entry per CDR3 protein holds the most common genes and DNA from its merged rows. The sample table contains about 59,000 distinct CDR3 sequences; only one count was recorded for approximately 60% of them. 1.8% of the sample goes to the ten largest clones. Specimen: cultured non-Tr1 T cells, either the whole culture or a sorted T cell fraction (not recorded which). Read against the paper, the sample's cell subset or site label means: non-Tr1 population from the T-allo10 product. The origin of the receptors is a human donor in good health.

The table lists this clonotype with a few counts. The chain uses TRBV7-9 and TRBJ2-3; tentative D call: TRBD2 (5 bases). V was shortened by 0 bases and J by 1 base, with 11 bases between the two germline ends. CDR3 length: 16 residues. Germline assignment: CDR1 SEHNR and CDR2 FQNEAQ (reference sequence). The CDR3 nucleotides read TGTGCCAGCAGCTTAGCGCTTACAGCGGGCACAGATACGCAGTATTTT. Residues: CASSLALTAGTDTQYF. Filled out from reference TRBV7-9 and TRBJ2-3, the complete variable domain reads DTGVSQNPRHKITKRGQNVTFRCDPISEHNRLYWYRQTLGQGPEFLTYFQNEAQLEKSRLLSDRFSAERPKGSFSTLEIQRTEQGDSAMYLCASSLALTAGTDTQYFGPGTRLTVL.

V usage is TRBV4-1 and J usage is TRBJ2-7; 12 nucleotides agree with TRBD2. The V gene end was trimmed by 4 bases and the J gene end by 3 bases; junction bases not matched to a gene: 16. CDR1 and CDR2 from the germline V gene are MGHRA and YSYEKL. CDR3 size: 19 residues. CDR3 DNA: TGCGCCAGCAGCCCCATTGGTCGACTAGCGGGAGAACGGGGCTACGAGCAGTACTTC. Translating gives CASSPIGRLAGERGYEQYF.

The genes are TRBV6-1 and TRBJ2-6; TRBD1 aligns across 7 bases. The trim removed 5 bases at V and 2 bases at J, leaving 6 bases unmatched. This CDR3 is built from 16 residues. Germline loops: CDR1 MNHNS, CDR2 SASEGT. The CDR3 protein is CASSTGESAGANVLTF. The CDR3 nucleotides are TGTGCCAGCAGTACAGGGGAGAGTGCTGGGGCCAACGTCCTGACTTTC.

This clonotype showed up just once. The chain links TRBV29-1 to TRBJ2-6; TRBD1 aligns across 8 bases. The CDR3 has 18 amino acids. CDR1 SQVTM and CDR2 ANQGSEA come from the germline V gene. The V and J ends lost 3 bases and 0 bases, in that order; junction bases with no gene match: 10. For the CDR3, the DNA is TGCAGCGTTGAGGGGACCGGGACAGGAAGCTCTGGGGCCAACGTCCTGACTTTC. Residues: CSVEGTGTGSSGANVLTF.

This chain links TRBV6-6 with TRBJ2-3, with D perhaps TRBD1 or TRBD2 (6 bases each). CDR3 length: 16 amino acids. V was pared by 0 bases and J by 3 bases, with 13 bases between. Germline lookup yields CDR1 MNHNY and CDR2 SVGAGI (reference sequence). CDR3 loop: CASSYSEGVLTDTQYF. The CDR3 nucleotides read TGTGCCAGCAGTTACTCGGAGGGGGTTCTGACAGATACGCAGTATTTT.

This chain connects TRBV29-1 to TRBJ2-5, with TRBD2 matching 9 bases. J was trimmed by 2 bases and V by 4 bases; bases with no gene match: 11. Per germline, CDR1 SQVTM and CDR2 ANQGSEA. The CDR3 extends over 16 amino acids. The CDR3 DNA reads as TGCAGCGTTGTATATATTCGCGGGAGGGCTCAAGAGACCCAGTACTTC. The encoded protein is CSVVYIRGRAQETQYF.

This rearrangement joins TRBV19 to TRBJ2-2; D not resolved. The CDR3 totals 15 residues. Germline loops: CDR1 LNHDA, CDR2 SQIVND (reference sequence). Trimming cost V 4 bases and J 4 bases, with 13 bases left between them. CDR3 sequence reads: CASSSANLGTGELFF. For the CDR3, the DNA is TGTGCCAGTAGTAGTGCCAATCTGGGCACCGGGGAGCTGTTTTTT.

The rearrangement links TRBV27 to TRBJ1-1; D is unclear. V lost 7 bases to trimming and J lost 1 base, with 10 bases between them. This CDR3 is 13 amino acids long. CDR1 and CDR2 from the germline V gene are MNHEY and SMNVEV (reference sequence). The CDR3 DNA is TGTGCCAGCACCCGCGGCAGGAACACTGAAGCTTTCTTT. As protein: CASTRGRNTEAFF.

The chain employs TRBV24-1 and TRBJ2-7; 10 bases match TRBD1. From germline, CDR1 is KGHDR and CDR2 SFDVKD. Trimming took 4 bases from V and 4 from J; bases not matched to a gene: 6. This CDR3 contains 15 residues. The CDR3 region has the DNA TGTGCCACCAGTGACCCGACAGGGGGCAGGTACGAGCAGTACTTC. This gives the protein CATSDPTGGRYEQYF.

This rearrangement joins TRBV5-1 to TRBJ1-2; the D is unclear. The CDR3 contains 13 residues. Trimming shortened V by 0 bases and J by 8 bases, and 11 bases separated the two germline ends. CDR1 is SGHRS, CDR2 YFSETQ, per germline. CDR3 nucleotide sequence: TGCGCCAGCAGCTTGGACGGGGTTAGGGGCTACACCTTC. This encodes CASSLDGVRGYTF.

The gene calls are TRBV3-1 and TRBJ2-3; the match to TRBD2 covers 7 bases. The J segment lost 0 bases and the V segment lost 0 bases, leaving 9 bases of the junction unmatched. The germline gives CDR1 LGHDT, CDR2 YNNKEL (reference sequence). CDR3 length: 18 residues. In nucleotides, the CDR3 is TGTGCCAGCAGCCAAGACCCCCGACTAGCAGCTAGCACAGATACGCAGTATTTT. Translating it yields CASSQDPRLAASTDTQYF.

The V and J genes are TRBV19 and TRBJ2-2; D may be TRBD1 (6 bases). Germline CDR1 LNHDA, CDR2 SQIVND (reference sequence). Trimming cost V 5 bases and J 1 base, with 11 bases left between them. The CDR3 spans 15 residues. The CDR3 nucleotides read TGTGCCAGTAGTCCCCCGGGACAGAACACCGGGGAGCTGTTTTTT. As protein: CASSPPGQNTGELFF.

This clonotype was counted a few times. The chain links TRBV18 to TRBJ2-2; 12 positions match TRBD2. Germline V gives CDR1 KGHSH, CDR2 LQKENI. V gave up 2 bases and J gave up 1 base; unmatched junction bases: 2. This CDR3 spans 17 amino acids. CDR3 protein: CASSPSGLAGNTGELFF. CDR3 DNA: TGTGCCAGCTCACCATCGGGACTAGCGGGGAACACCGGGGAGCTGTTTTTT.

This clonotype was counted only a few times. This chain links TRBV19 with TRBJ2-7, with D unresolved. Trimming removed 8 bases at V and 9 bases at J, with 14 bases between. CDR3 length: 11 amino acids. CDR1 and CDR2 (germline): LNHDA, SQIVND (reference sequence). CDR3 sequence: CASGATSGQYF. Here the CDR3 DNA reads TGTGCCAGTGGCGCCACCTCCGGGCAGTACTTC.

The chain links TRBV3-1 to TRBJ1-6; a weak D match, TRBD1 (6 bases). Germline V lookup: CDR1 LGHDT, CDR2 YNNKEL (reference sequence). With 1 base removed from V and 3 bases from J, the gap between germline ends came to 7 bases. The CDR3 covers 15 residues. The CDR3 is CASSQGQDYNSPLHF. CDR3 sequence (DNA): TGTGCCAGCAGCCAAGGACAGGACTATAATTCACCCCTCCACTTT.

The chain employs TRBV20-1 and TRBJ2-5, with 10 bases aligning to TRBD2. Trimming removed 6 bases from V and 5 bases from J; junction bases left unmatched: 18. The CDR3 runs 17 residues. The V gene's germline CDR1 is DFQATT and CDR2 SNEGSKA (reference sequence). CDR3 in DNA: TGCAGTGCCTCGGGTGGGGCTAGCGGGAGTCCAGGGGAGACCCAGTACTTC. Translated: CSASGGASGSPGETQYF.

The gene calls are TRBV4-2 and TRBJ2-5, with TRBD2 matching 8 bases. V lost 3 bases and J lost 5; bases outside the gene matches: 14. This CDR3 has 17 amino acids. Germline lookup yields CDR1 LGHNA and CDR2 YNFKEQ. The CDR3 DNA reads TGTGCCAGCAGCCAGACCCCCGGGGGGGAGGGGCGGGAGACCCAGTACTTC. It translates to CASSQTPGGEGRETQYF.

V gene TRBV5-1 combines with J gene TRBJ2-1; 8 bases fit TRBD1. In germline, CDR1 is SGHRS, CDR2 YFSETQ. Losses at the gene ends were 5 bases for V and 9 bases for J; bases not matched to a gene: 4. The CDR3 totals 12 residues. CDR3: CASSSGTGEQFF. As DNA, the CDR3 is TGCGCCAGCAGTTCCGGGACAGGTGAGCAGTTCTTC.

V usage is TRBV28 and J usage is TRBJ2-2, with D maybe TRBD2 (6 bases). The CDR3 consists of 15 residues. V was trimmed by 3 bases and J by 4 bases, leaving 12 bases between them. Germline CDR1 reads MDHEN; CDR2 reads SYDVKM. The CDR3 region is CASSLRRRGTGELFF. CDR3 DNA: TGTGCCAGCAGTTTGCGACGGAGGGGCACCGGGGAGCTGTTTTTT.

The chain is built from TRBV15 and TRBJ2-7; perhaps TRBD2 as D (5 bases). The CDR3 sequence is 13 residues long. Trimming removed 0 bases at V and 7 bases at J, with 10 bases between. Germline V lookup: CDR1 LNHNV, CDR2 YYDKDF (reference sequence). The chain's CDR3 is CATSRDREGEQYF. The CDR3, as DNA: TGTGCCACCAGCAGAGATAGAGAGGGTGAGCAGTACTTC.

To note about this clonotype: A far larger clone is just one base off, so this is likely a read error. The chain joins TRBV7-2 to TRBJ2-5, with unresolved D. The V end was cut by 5 bases, the J end by 11 bases, with 15 bases between. CDR1 and CDR2 from the germline V gene are SGHTA and FQGNSA. The CDR3 sequence is 12 residues long. This CDR3 reads CASSLERNEQYF. DNA of the CDR3: TGTGCCAGCAGCCTAGAGAGGAATGAGCAGTACTTC.